This T cell receptor beta chain comes out of a study of human T cells and chemical hapten exposure (dated by TCRdb to the early 2020s). Regarding the complete study: For sensitization, 2% DPC in acetone was applied to an approximately 2 cm by approximately 2 cm area of upper inner arm skin. The libraries were sequenced as a pool, and the TCR yield per sample differed mostly because of small variations in library volumes within the pool. In alopecia patients, the study followed how the peripheral blood TCR repertoire changed in vivo over primary and secondary sensitization to diphenylcyclopropenone (DPC), a hapten. Blood was sampled from patients pre-sensitization (week 0) and at 2, 6 and about 24 weeks after DPC sensitization. Blood for TCR sequencing was provided by twenty-nine alopecia patients at one to four time points (pre-sensitization, 2, 6 and 24 weeks). Alopecia areata with under or over 50% scalp involvement, alopecia totalis and alopecia universalis were represented in the patient cohort, which was mostly female. Patch tests used Finn chambers with 0.01% DPC on the upper back, scored after 6 days by International Contact Dermatitis Research Group standards. Weekly therapeutic DPC doses were additionally applied to the scalp of patients throughout the roughly 24-week study period.

The intended sense of this specimen's time point label: patch test 2, 6 weeks after DPC sensitization. The treatment or condition label here, explained by the study, means: therapeutic diphenylcyclopropenone sensitization with weekly scalp DPC. Blood at each patch-test visit was drawn before the patch test was applied. To be eligible, patients had to be aged 18 to 70, diagnosed with alopecia and judged suitable for DPC therapy, while pregnant patients were excluded. Unfractionated whole blood was collected in Tempus Blood RNA tubes, and total RNA was extracted from that blood. Broader findings and caveats from the paper: Repeated subsampling changed both the strength of the expansion versus patch-test correlation and the threshold at which the correlation became significant. Alopecia, a presumed autoimmune disease, was present in all patients, so the immune response of the patients might differ from that of healthy individuals. Patch test score correlated positively with the number of PT1 expanded TCRs, reaching significance at thresholds 8, 16 and 32 but not at 4. Compared with pre-sensitization or healthy control sets, expanded TCRs formed significantly more large CDR3 similarity clusters, which is consistent with antigen-driven responses. The number of TCRs above 1 in 1000 frequency did not change with DPC sensitization; there was no evidence of global repertoire structure alterations.

From the germline V gene, CDR1 is KGHDR and CDR2 is SFDVKD. The junction shows trimming of 2 bases on V and 8 bases on J, plus 8 bases between the germline ends. The CDR3 spans 13 residues, from the cysteine through the phenylalanine. Of the read, only the CDR3 DNA is kept; its 39 bases are in frame from base 1. This clonotype was seen more than once but under ten times. The antigen it recognizes is unknown. No per-base quality is available; no much larger clone lies one base away. Preparation of the library involved RACE. The sequencer listed for this sample is NextSeq 500. During library preparation, unique molecular identifiers were attached to individual cDNA molecules so that TCRs could be counted in a quantitative, reproducible way. For every blood RNA sample, sequencing covered both the TCR alpha and TCR beta chains. The original methods were these. A median of approximately 96,000 TCRs per sample was observed, with a range of roughly 20,000 to 750,000. V, J and CDR3 annotation of the TCR reads was carried out using the Decombinator software suite. To make PS versus PT1 abundance plots, every sample was subsampled to the same number of TCRs (28,000). TCRs were defined as expanded if absent before sensitization and observed at least eight times at the 2-week time point. TCRdb took the public reads, trimmed them with fastp at Q25, ran MiXCR for clone calling and kept in-frame beta chains. Entries are consolidated by CDR3 protein sequence, retaining the most common genes and DNA. For this entry, the V and J calls and clone size follow TCRdb and not the study's own pipeline. In all, the sample holds a few hundred thousand distinct CDR3 sequences, and over 6% of those were seen once. The ten most abundant clones make up roughly 5.4% of the sample.

The sample was whole blood, taken in connection with sensitization to the hapten diphenylcyclopropenone (DPC). This TCR was sampled from a woman aged 18-30 years with alopecia areata. Some clones in this sample may be carry-over from other donors' samples. The rearranged chain carries TRBV24-1 and TRBJ2-2, and possibly TRBD2, on 6 matching bases. The CDR3 region has the sequence CATSDWTTGELFF. The nucleotides read TGTGCCACCAGTGATTGGACTACTGGGGAGCTGTTTTTT.